Listed below are T cell receptor beta chains from one sample, sequenced in a study of T cells in Graves' hyperthyroidism and ophthalmopathy. TCRdb processed the multiplex PCR reads anew with MiXCR; each CDR3 protein has one entry. The sample has around 620,000 distinct CDR3 sequences; 14% are singletons. Source material: blood. These receptors were collected from a woman aged 18 to 35 with Graves' ophthalmopathy. The CDR3 runs from the conserved cysteine through the conserved F or W. Fields, in order: J gene, V gene, D gene, clone size, CDR3 DNA, CDR3 protein. A D gene is named only where the DNA matches it firmly. The size field is filled for only some rows; it gives once, few, many or a size class.

J gene: TRBJ2-3
V gene: TRBV2
D gene: .
clone size: many
CDR3 DNA: TGTGCCAGCAGTGTTGGGGGGCAGGGGTCAGATACGCAGTATTTT
CDR3 protein: CASSVGGQGSDTQYF

J gene: TRBJ1-2
V gene: TRBV6-1
D gene: .
clone size: many
CDR3 DNA: TGTGCCAGCAGTGAAGCTGAGAGAGGTTATGGCTACACCTTC
CDR3 protein: CASSEAERGYGYTF

J gene: TRBJ2-2
V gene: TRBV18
D gene: .
clone size: .
CDR3 DNA: TGTGCCAGCTCACCGCGGTCGGGGGCGAACACCGGGGAGCTGTTTTTT
CDR3 protein: CASSPRSGANTGELFF

J gene: TRBJ2-5
V gene: TRBV19
D gene: .
clone size: .
CDR3 DNA: TGTGCCAGTAGTATCTCAGCGACCGAACAAGAGAAGGGTCAGTACTTC
CDR3 protein: CASSISATEQEKGQYF

J gene: TRBJ1-1
V gene: TRBV5-5
D gene: .
clone size: .
CDR3 DNA: TGTGCCAGCAGCTTGGCCCACAGAAACACTGAAGCTTTCTTT
CDR3 protein: CASSLAHRNTEAFF

J gene: TRBJ1-1
V gene: TRBV19
D gene: TRBD1
clone size: .
CDR3 DNA: TGTGCCAGTACCCCCCGGACAGGGGGCGCTTTCGTGGCTGAAGCTTTCTTT
CDR3 protein: CASTPRTGGAFVAEAFF

J gene: TRBJ2-2
V gene: TRBV7-8
D gene: TRBD2
clone size: few
CDR3 DNA: TGTGCCAGCAGCCCTCACCGGACGAGCGGGAGGGCCGGCGGGGAGCTGTTTTTT
CDR3 protein: CASSPHRTSGRAGGELFF

J gene: TRBJ1-1
V gene: TRBV11-3
D gene: .
clone size: many
CDR3 DNA: TGTGCCAGCAGCTTAGTTGTGCGCCCCACTGAAGCTTTCTTT
CDR3 protein: CASSLVVRPTEAFF

J gene: TRBJ1-6
V gene: TRBV10-3
D gene: .
clone size: many
CDR3 DNA: TGTGCCATCAGTCCAGGGGATGGAGATTCACCCCTCCACTTT
CDR3 protein: CAISPGDGDSPLHF

J gene: TRBJ2-5
V gene: TRBV20-1
D gene: .
clone size: few
CDR3 DNA: TGCAGTGCTAGAGCTTCAGGTTATCAAGAGACCCAGTACTTC
CDR3 protein: CSARASGYQETQYF

J gene: TRBJ1-5
V gene: TRBV4-1
D gene: .
clone size: .
CDR3 DNA: TGCGCCAGCAGCCAAATAGAGGATAGCAATCAGCCCCAGCATTTT
CDR3 protein: CASSQIEDSNQPQHF

J gene: TRBJ1-2
V gene: TRBV2
D gene: .
clone size: many
CDR3 DNA: TGTGCCAGCAGTGAAGAGGGGTATAGGGCGTCTGGCTACACCTTC
CDR3 protein: CASSEEGYRASGYTF

J gene: TRBJ1-1
V gene: TRBV5-1
D gene: TRBD1
clone size: many
CDR3 DNA: TGCGCCAGCGGGACAGAGGTGAACACTGAAGCTTTCTTT
CDR3 protein: CASGTEVNTEAFF

J gene: TRBJ2-1
V gene: TRBV12-3/TRBV12-4
D gene: .
clone size: few
CDR3 DNA: TGTGCCAGCAGAAACAGACAGAGGGGGTATTACAATGAGCAGTTCTTC
CDR3 protein: CASRNRQRGYYNEQFF

J gene: TRBJ2-7
V gene: TRBV7-9
D gene: TRBD2
clone size: many
CDR3 DNA: TGTGCCAGCAGCTTCGCGGGAGTTGCAGGACCAAGCTCCTACGAGCAGTACTTC
CDR3 protein: CASSFAGVAGPSSYEQYF

J gene: TRBJ2-7
V gene: TRBV9
D gene: .
clone size: .
CDR3 DNA: TGTGCCAGCAGCGTAGGGGTACAGTACGAGCAGTACTTC
CDR3 protein: CASSVGVQYEQYF

J gene: TRBJ2-2
V gene: TRBV2
D gene: .
clone size: many
CDR3 DNA: TGTGCCAGCACGGGGGTCAGGGGTCACACCGGGGAGCTGTTTTTT
CDR3 protein: CASTGVRGHTGELFF

J gene: TRBJ2-7
V gene: TRBV3-1
D gene: .
clone size: .
CDR3 DNA: TGTGCCAGCAGCCAAGGGGGGGCCCTGTACGAGCAGTACTTC
CDR3 protein: CASSQGGALYEQYF

J gene: TRBJ2-5
V gene: TRBV2
D gene: TRBD1
clone size: many
CDR3 DNA: TGTGCCAGCAAAAACCGGGACAGGGGAGGGGAGACCCAGTACTTC
CDR3 protein: CASKNRDRGGETQYF

J gene: TRBJ2-1
V gene: TRBV3-1
D gene: .
clone size: many
CDR3 DNA: TGTGCCAGCAGCCAAGAATCCGGGAGAGGAGAGTTCTTC
CDR3 protein: CASSQESGRGEFF

J gene: TRBJ2-5
V gene: TRBV29-1
D gene: .
clone size: .
CDR3 DNA: TGCAGCGTTGAAGAGATTAAGGGTTCTACGACCCAGTACTTC
CDR3 protein: CSVEEIKGSTTQYF

J gene: TRBJ2-1
V gene: TRBV29-1
D gene: .
clone size: many
CDR3 DNA: TGCAGCCCCCGTGTGGTTCCCTACAATGAGCAGTTCTTC
CDR3 protein: CSPRVVPYNEQFF